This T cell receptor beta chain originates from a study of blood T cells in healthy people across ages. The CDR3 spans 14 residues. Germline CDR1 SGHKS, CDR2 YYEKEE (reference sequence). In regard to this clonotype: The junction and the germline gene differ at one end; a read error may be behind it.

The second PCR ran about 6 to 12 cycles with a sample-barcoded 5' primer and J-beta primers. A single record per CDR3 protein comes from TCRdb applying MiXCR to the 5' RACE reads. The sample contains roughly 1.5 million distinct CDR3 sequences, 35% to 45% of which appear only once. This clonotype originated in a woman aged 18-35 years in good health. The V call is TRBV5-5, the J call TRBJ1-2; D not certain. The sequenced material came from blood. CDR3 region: CASSLGGLVYGYTF. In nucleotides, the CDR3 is TGTGCCAGCAGTTTGGGAGGGTTAGTCTACGGCTACACCTTC.